This is a list of T cell receptor beta chains from one sample in a study of CD8 T cells in ankylosing spondylitis. TCRdb re-called the 5' RACE reads through MiXCR, storing one row per CDR3 protein. The table shows approximately 400,000 distinct CDR3 sequences, with 25% to 30% occurring only once. Sequenced: blood, either unsorted or a sorted T cell fraction (not recorded which). Every receptor here comes from a male donor with ankylosing spondylitis. The CDR3 runs from the conserved cysteine through the conserved F or W. A D gene is named only where the DNA matches it firmly. The size entry is marked missing in some rows and otherwise reads once, few, many or a size class.

d_gene: -
j_gene: TRBJ1-2
v_gene: TRBV20-1
abundance: -
CDR3aa: CSAIGAIGYTF
CDR3nt: TGCAGTGCTATAGGGGCAATAGGCTACACCTTC

d_gene: -
j_gene: TRBJ1-1
v_gene: TRBV5-1
abundance: few
CDR3aa: CASSPRGQSNTEAFF
CDR3nt: TGCGCCAGCAGCCCCCGGGGGCAATCGAACACTGAAGCTTTCTTT

d_gene: -
j_gene: TRBJ1-1
v_gene: TRBV3-1
abundance: few
CDR3aa: CASSQLPDSTEAFF
CDR3nt: TGTGCCAGCAGCCAACTTCCGGACTCCACTGAAGCTTTCTTT

d_gene: -
j_gene: TRBJ2-5
v_gene: TRBV24-1
abundance: -
CDR3aa: CATSDPSIGLETQYF
CDR3nt: TGTGCCACCAGTGATCCGTCGATCGGTTTGGAGACCCAGTACTTC

d_gene: TRBD2
j_gene: TRBJ2-1
v_gene: TRBV12-5
abundance: few
CDR3aa: CASGLANPGLAGDLLYNEQFF
CDR3nt: TGTGCTAGTGGTTTGGCCAATCCGGGACTAGCGGGAGACCTCCTCTACAATGAGCAGTTCTTC

d_gene: TRBD2
j_gene: TRBJ2-3
v_gene: TRBV29-1
abundance: few
CDR3aa: CSVEVLADFSSTDTQYF
CDR3nt: TGCAGCGTTGAAGTACTAGCGGATTTCTCTAGCACAGATACGCAGTATTTT

d_gene: -
j_gene: TRBJ1-5
v_gene: TRBV3-1
abundance: -
CDR3aa: CASSQIHSNQPQHF
CDR3nt: TGTGCCAGCAGCCAGATTCATAGCAATCAGCCCCAGCATTTT

d_gene: -
j_gene: TRBJ1-6
v_gene: TRBV12-3/TRBV12-4
abundance: few
CDR3aa: CASSSAPGSPLHF
CDR3nt: TGTGCCAGCAGTTCCGCCCCAGGGTCACCCCTCCACTTT

d_gene: TRBD2
j_gene: TRBJ2-1
v_gene: TRBV5-1
abundance: -
CDR3aa: CASSLRQGGTYNEQFF
CDR3nt: TGCGCCAGCAGCCTCCGGCAGGGAGGGACCTACAATGAGCAGTTCTTC

d_gene: TRBD2
j_gene: TRBJ2-1
v_gene: TRBV7-2
abundance: few
CDR3aa: CASSPRHGIAGYNEQFF
CDR3nt: TGTGCCAGCAGCCCCCGCCACGGGATAGCGGGGTACAATGAGCAGTTCTTC

d_gene: -
j_gene: TRBJ2-6
v_gene: TRBV6-1
abundance: few
CDR3aa: CASRREHGANVLTF
CDR3nt: TGTGCCAGCAGACGGGAGCACGGGGCCAACGTCCTGACTTTC

d_gene: -
j_gene: TRBJ1-1
v_gene: TRBV3-1
abundance: few
CDR3aa: CASSLLPQVNTEAFF
CDR3nt: TGTGCCAGCAGCCTCCTACCCCAGGTCAACACTGAAGCTTTCTTT

d_gene: -
j_gene: TRBJ1-2
v_gene: TRBV5-1
abundance: -
CDR3aa: CASSLEGEGYTF
CDR3nt: TGCGCCAGCAGCTTGGAGGGGGAGGGCTACACCTTC

d_gene: -
j_gene: TRBJ1-1
v_gene: TRBV20-1
abundance: -
CDR3aa: CSARHGLGTEAFF
CDR3nt: TGCAGTGCTAGACACGGGTTGGGCACTGAAGCTTTCTTT

d_gene: TRBD2
j_gene: TRBJ2-1
v_gene: TRBV5-1
abundance: -
CDR3aa: CASSPVVAGGNEQFF
CDR3nt: TGCGCCAGCAGCCCGGTGGTAGCGGGAGGCAATGAGCAGTTCTTC

d_gene: -
j_gene: TRBJ1-5
v_gene: TRBV19
abundance: -
CDR3aa: CASSTTLGNQPQHF
CDR3nt: TGTGCCAGTAGTACCACCTTGGGCAATCAGCCCCAGCATTTT

d_gene: TRBD2
j_gene: TRBJ2-1
v_gene: TRBV19
abundance: few
CDR3aa: CASSIVSGTYNEQFF
CDR3nt: TGTGCCAGTAGCATAGTTAGCGGGACCTACAATGAGCAGTTCTTC

d_gene: -
j_gene: TRBJ1-1
v_gene: TRBV7-9
abundance: -
CDR3aa: CASSLDVRETEAFF
CDR3nt: TGTGCCAGCAGCTTAGATGTGAGGGAGACAGAAGCTTTCTTT

d_gene: TRBD1
j_gene: TRBJ1-6
v_gene: TRBV3-1
abundance: -
CDR3aa: CASTYRGPDNSPLHF
CDR3nt: TGTGCCAGCACCTACAGGGGGCCGGATAATTCACCCCTCCACTTT

d_gene: TRBD2
j_gene: TRBJ2-1
v_gene: TRBV10-2
abundance: once
CDR3aa: CASSEPGAGGPHEQFF
CDR3nt: TGCGCCAGCAGTGAGCCAGGGGCGGGAGGGCCCCATGAGCAGTTCTTC

d_gene: TRBD1
j_gene: TRBJ2-3
v_gene: TRBV5-1
abundance: -
CDR3aa: CASTVGDSADTQYF
CDR3nt: TGCGCCAGCACCGTTGGGGACAGCGCAGATACGCAGTATTTT

d_gene: -
j_gene: TRBJ2-1
v_gene: TRBV6-6
abundance: -
CDR3aa: CASSYANEQFF
CDR3nt: TGTGCCAGCAGTTACGCCAATGAGCAGTTCTTC

d_gene: -
j_gene: TRBJ1-5
v_gene: TRBV3-1
abundance: -
CDR3aa: CASSPSTGQPQHF
CDR3nt: TGTGCCAGCAGCCCCTCGACCGGGCAGCCCCAGCATTTT

d_gene: -
j_gene: TRBJ1-1
v_gene: TRBV20-1
abundance: once
CDR3aa: CSAMTTNTEAFF
CDR3nt: TGCAGTGCTATGACAACTAACACTGAAGCTTTCTTT

d_gene: -
j_gene: TRBJ2-3
v_gene: TRBV18
abundance: -
CDR3aa: CASSGGGTQYF
CDR3nt: TGTGCCAGCTCCGGGGGCGGTACGCAGTATTTT

d_gene: -
j_gene: TRBJ2-1
v_gene: TRBV11-2
abundance: few
CDR3aa: CASSLVPPRQPADNEQFF
CDR3nt: TGTGCCAGCAGCTTAGTCCCTCCCCGACAGCCGGCGGACAATGAGCAGTTCTTC

d_gene: TRBD2
j_gene: TRBJ2-7
v_gene: TRBV27
abundance: few
CDR3aa: CASSWDKRTSGKYEQYF
CDR3nt: TGTGCCAGCAGTTGGGACAAGAGGACTAGCGGGAAGTACGAGCAGTACTTC

d_gene: TRBD2
j_gene: TRBJ2-5
v_gene: TRBV20-1
abundance: -
CDR3aa: CSARALLAVKGETQYF
CDR3nt: TGCAGTGCTAGAGCCCTACTAGCGGTGAAGGGAGAGACCCAGTACTTC

d_gene: -
j_gene: TRBJ2-3
v_gene: TRBV6-5
abundance: -
CDR3aa: CASSYQRTDTQYF
CDR3nt: TGTGCCAGCAGTTACCAGCGCACAGATACGCAGTATTTT

d_gene: TRBD2
j_gene: TRBJ2-1
v_gene: TRBV20-1
abundance: -
CDR3aa: CSARGVAGQQFF
CDR3nt: TGCAGTGCTAGAGGAGTAGCGGGACAGCAGTTCTTC

d_gene: -
j_gene: TRBJ2-3
v_gene: TRBV4-1
abundance: -
CDR3aa: CASSHGISVITDTQYF
CDR3nt: TGCGCCAGCAGCCATGGGATCTCGGTGATCACAGATACGCAGTATTTT

d_gene: -
j_gene: TRBJ2-7
v_gene: TRBV7-9
abundance: -
CDR3aa: CASSLVIQGRDEQYF
CDR3nt: TGTGCCAGCAGCTTAGTGATACAGGGTCGCGACGAGCAGTACTTC

d_gene: TRBD1
j_gene: TRBJ1-4
v_gene: TRBV5-1
abundance: -
CDR3aa: CASSSRGGTNEKLFF
CDR3nt: TGCGCCAGCAGCTCCAGGGGGGGAACTAATGAAAAACTGTTTTTT